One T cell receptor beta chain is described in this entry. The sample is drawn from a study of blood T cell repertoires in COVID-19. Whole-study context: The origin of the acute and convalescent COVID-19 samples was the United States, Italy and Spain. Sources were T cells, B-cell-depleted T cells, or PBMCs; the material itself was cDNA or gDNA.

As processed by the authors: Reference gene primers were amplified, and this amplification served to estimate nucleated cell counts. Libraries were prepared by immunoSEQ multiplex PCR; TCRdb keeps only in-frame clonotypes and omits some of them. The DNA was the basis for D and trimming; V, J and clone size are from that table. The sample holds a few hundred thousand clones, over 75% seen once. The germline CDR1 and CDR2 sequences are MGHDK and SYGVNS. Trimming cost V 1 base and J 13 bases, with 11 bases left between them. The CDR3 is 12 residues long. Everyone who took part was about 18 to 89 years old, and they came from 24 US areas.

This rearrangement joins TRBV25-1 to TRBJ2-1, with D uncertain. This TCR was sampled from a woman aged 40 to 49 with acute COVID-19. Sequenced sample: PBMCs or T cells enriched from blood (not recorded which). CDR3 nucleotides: TGTGCCAGCAGTGAATTCGGAGTAGCCCAGTTCTTC. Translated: CASSEFGVAQFF.